This T cell receptor beta chain was recovered during a study of Tregs in tolerant kidney transplant recipients. Recipients received nonmyeloablative bone marrow transplants from related graft donors, with transient mixed chimerism. Germline CDR1 and CDR2: SQVTM and ANQGSEA. The CDR3 extends over 15 amino acids. The junction had 8 bases not matched to a gene; V was cut back by 5 bases and J by 7 bases. A word on this clone: The observed sequence ends 3 residues before the CDR3 terminus, with the missing tail filled in from the germline J gene.

Using immunoSEQ multiplex PCR, the repertoire was profiled, and TCRdb retains in-frame clones only, with some absent. This table holds about 6,300 clones. This TCR came from a human patient who received a combined kidney and bone marrow transplant. Some T cells may be transferred from the graft donor. The rearrangement links TRBV29-1 to TRBJ2-1, with 13 bases aligning to TRBD2. The input for sequencing was CD4+ T cells from blood (PBMCs), taken 6 months after the transplant. The CDR3 is CSVSGLAGVSNEQFF. The DNA read from the CDR3 is TGCAGCGTTTCAGGACTAGCGGGAGTATCAAATGAG.